These 30 T cell receptor beta chains originate from one sample sequenced in a study of identifying expanded T cells in peripheral blood. Measured with immunoSEQ multiplex PCR; TCRdb has only the in-frame clones, and not every one. Of about 100,000 clones in the sample, approximately 88% were seen once. The sample was blood. These TCRs come from a person between 18 and 75 years old in good health.

The chain links TRBV5-1 to TRBJ1-2; 7 bases fit TRBD1. The junction had 6 bases not matched to a gene; V was cut back by 8 bases and J by 2 bases. This CDR3 comprises 13 residues. The germline V gene encodes CDR1 SGHRS and CDR2 YFSETQ. This CDR3 is CASSRGTNYGYTF. The CDR3 DNA reads as TGCGCCAGTTCCAGGGGGACGAACTATGGCTACACCTTC. Supplemented by reference TRBV5-1 and TRBJ1-2, the full variable domain reads KAGVTQTPRYLIKTRGQQVTLSCSPISGHRSVSWYQQTPGQGLQFLFEYFSETQRNKGNFPGRFSGRQFSNSRSEMNVSTLELGDSALYLCASSRGTNYGYTFGSGTRLTVV.

J is TRBJ1-5 and V is TRBV27; D is possibly TRBD1 (5 bases). The CDR3 length is 13 residues. V dropped 6 bases and J dropped 10 bases, with 16 bases sitting between them. Germline lookup yields CDR1 MNHEY and CDR2 SMNVEV (reference sequence). The CDR3 region has the DNA TGTGCCAGCAGCCCCCGCCGGGGCAATCCCCAGCATTTT. This encodes CASSPRRGNPQHF.

This chain uses TRBV6-6 with TRBJ1-6; TRBD1 matches 11 bases. In germline, CDR1 is MNHNY, CDR2 SVGAGI (reference sequence). This CDR3 has 16 residues. Unmatched junction bases numbered 4, after V lost 2 bases and J lost 7 bases. The CDR3 region has the DNA TGTGCCAGCAGTTACCAGGGGACAGGGGGAAATTCACCCCTCCACTTT. This translates into CASSYQGTGGNSPLHF.

The chain joins TRBV19 to TRBJ1-2; a possible D gene is TRBD1 (5 bases). V was cut by 4 bases and J by 0 bases, with 9 bases left in between. The CDR3 spans 14 residues. From germline, CDR1 is LNHDA and CDR2 SQIVND (reference sequence). Here the CDR3 DNA reads TGTGCCAGTAGTACCGGGACGTCTAACTATGGCTACACCTTC. Protein product: CASSTGTSNYGYTF.

The chain uses TRBV5-1 and TRBJ2-7, with TRBD1 matching 10 bases. CDR1 and CDR2 (germline): SGHRS, YFSETQ. The CDR3 has 13 amino acids. After removal of 5 bases from V and 12 bases from J, the junction contained 11 bases not matched to a gene. CDR3 in DNA: TGCGCCAGCAGTTCCGGGACAGGGGCTCCGCTGTACTTC. Translating gives CASSSGTGAPLYF.

This chain joins TRBV14 and TRBJ2-1; perhaps TRBD1 as D (6 bases). Looked up from germline, CDR1 is SGHDN and CDR2 is FVKESK. The CDR3 is 15 residues long. Deletions cut 2 bases from V and 8 bases from J, with 16 bases between. The DNA of the CDR3 is TGTGCCAGCAGCCAACAAATAGGGGGTGTGGATGAGCAGTTCTTC. The encoded protein is CASSQQIGGVDEQFF.

The CDR3 region has the DNA TGTGCCACCCGCCCGGGACTAGCGGGAGTTGAGCAGTTCTTC. Its protein product is CATRPGLAGVEQFF. The chain couples TRBV7-2 to TRBJ2-1, with TRBD2 matching 14 bases. V lost 10 bases to trimming and J lost 9 bases; unmatched junction nucleotides: 8. The CDR3 has 14 amino acids. CDR1 and CDR2 from the germline V gene are SGHTA and FQGNSA.

This chain links TRBV7-2 with TRBJ1-1; a possible D gene is TRBD1 (5 bases). The CDR3 loop spans 13 amino acids. Trimming took 1 base from V and 11 from J, leaving 14 bases between them. Germline CDR1 SGHTA, CDR2 FQGNSA. The CDR3 DNA reads TGTGCCAGCAGCTTAGGGGGCGGCTTTGGGGCTTTCTTT. Its protein is CASSLGGGFGAFF.

The chain joins TRBV5-1 to TRBJ1-1; D is ambiguous. V lost 5 bases and J lost 11, with 13 bases in between. This CDR3 is built from 11 residues. The germline V gene encodes CDR1 SGHRS and CDR2 YFSETQ. The CDR3 nucleotides read TGCGCCAGCAGTGCGTCCGGTGACGCTTTCTTT. It specifies CASSASGDAFF.

This sequence joins TRBV7-6 and TRBJ1-1, with 7 bases matching TRBD1. The V and J ends lost 3 bases and 5 bases, in that order; junction bases with no gene match: 3. This CDR3 is built from 13 residues. CDR1 and CDR2 (germline): SGHVS, FNYEAQ. The DNA of the CDR3 is TGTGCCAGCAGCTTCGACAGGGATACTGAAGCTTTCTTT. Its protein is CASSFDRDTEAFF.

The rearrangement joins TRBV13 to TRBJ2-3; D may be TRBD1 (6 bases). Trimming left V 5 bases short and J 6 bases short, with 24 bases between. The CDR3 spans 17 residues. CDR1 and CDR2 (germline): PRHDT, FYEKMQ (reference sequence). Here the CDR3 DNA reads TGTGCCAGCAGCACCCGCGGCTACAGGGACCTCGGGGATACGCAGTATTTT. Translating gives CASSTRGYRDLGDTQYF.

This rearrangement joins TRBV15 to TRBJ1-6; D is uncertain. The ends were cut back, 1 base at V and 9 bases at J, with 13 bases in the middle. The germline V gene has CDR1 LNHNV and CDR2 YYDKDF (reference sequence). The CDR3 runs 15 residues. CDR3 coding DNA: TGTGCCACCAGCAGAGTCCCAATTGGGCCTTCACCCCTCCACTTT. Translation gives CATSRVPIGPSPLHF.

This rearrangement joins TRBV7-6 to TRBJ1-2; the D gene is possibly TRBD1 (6 bases). This CDR3 has 16 residues. V lost 5 bases to trimming and J lost 3 bases, with 19 bases between them. Germline V gene data show CDR1 as SGHVS and CDR2 as FNYEAQ. CDR3 loop: CASSPKMSTGHYGYTF. DNA for the CDR3: TGTGCCAGCAGCCCAAAAATGTCAACAGGGCACTATGGCTACACCTTC. The complete variable domain, with remaining parts taken from reference TRBV7-6 and TRBJ1-2, reads GAGVSQSPRYKVTKRGQDVALRCDPISGHVSLYWYRQALGQGPEFLTYFNYEAQQDKSGLPNDRFSAERPEGSISTLTIQRTEQRDSAMYRCASSPKMSTGHYGYTFGSGTRLTVV.

V and J are TRBV13 and TRBJ1-2; D uncertain. Trimming removed 4 bases at V and 14 bases at J, with 14 bases between. The germline CDR1 and CDR2 sequences are PRHDT and FYEKMQ (reference sequence). The CDR3 has 11 amino acids. This CDR3 is CASSSGSRKTF. The CDR3 coding sequence is TGTGCCAGCAGCTCCGGGAGCCGGAAAACCTTC.

The CDR3 nucleotides are TGTGCCAGCACTAGGGGGGTCATGAACACTGAAGCTTTCTTT. The encoded protein is CASTRGVMNTEAFF. The rearrangement links TRBV4-2 to TRBJ1-1, with a possible D match to TRBD1 (6 bases). Germline V CDR1 and CDR2: LGHNA, YNFKEQ. V was shortened by 7 bases and J by 0 bases, with 12 bases between the two germline ends. The CDR3 has 14 amino acids.

The chain couples TRBV9 to TRBJ2-1, with 13 nucleotides matching TRBD2. Looked up from germline, CDR1 is SGDLS and CDR2 is YYNGEE. The V and J ends lost 0 bases and 3 bases, in that order; junction bases with no gene match: 9. This CDR3 has 19 amino acids. CDR3 residues: CASSVAGGTSGIIYNEQFF. For the CDR3, the DNA is TGTGCCAGCAGCGTAGCGGGAGGGACTAGCGGGATAATCTACAATGAGCAGTTCTTC.

The chain employs TRBV10-3 and TRBJ1-2; D not certain. From germline, CDR1 is ENHRY and CDR2 SYGVKD. The V gene lost 10 bases and the J gene lost 4 bases, with 13 bases spanning the gap. The length of the CDR3 is 12 residues. The CDR3 reads CATASTVYGYTF. CDR3 nucleotides: TGTGCCACCGCCTCTACCGTCTATGGCTACACCTTC.

V gene TRBV6-5 combines with J gene TRBJ2-2, with no clear D. The germline V gene has CDR1 MNHEY and CDR2 SVGAGI. The CDR3 is made up of 13 amino acids. The ends were cut back, 3 bases at V and 3 bases at J, with 5 bases in the middle. The CDR3 spells CASSYVYTGELFF. Here the CDR3 DNA reads TGTGCCAGCAGTTATGTCTACACCGGGGAGCTGTTTTTT.

V and J are TRBV13 and TRBJ2-5; D unresolved. The J call could be wrong; TRBJ2-7 is a better fit for the DNA end. From germline, CDR1 is PRHDT and CDR2 FYEKMQ (reference sequence). The CDR3 covers 11 residues. CDR3 in amino acids: CASSASGEQYF. In DNA form, the CDR3 reads TGTGCCAGCAGCGCGTCGGGCGAGCAGTACTTC.

This chain joins TRBV6-5 and TRBJ1-2; D is unclear. The germline V gene encodes CDR1 MNHEY and CDR2 SVGAGI. Trimming cost V 6 bases and J 3 bases, with 5 bases left between them. The CDR3 length is 11 residues. The CDR3 here is CASRDHYGYTF. Here the CDR3 DNA reads TGTGCCAGCAGGGATCACTATGGCTACACCTTC.

The CDR3 DNA reads as TGCAGCGTTGATCTCCCAATCGGGACAGGGGTTGTCAATGAGCAGTTCTTC. This sequence encodes CSVDLPIGTGVVNEQFF. This chain uses TRBV29-1 with TRBJ2-1; the match to TRBD1 covers 10 bases. The CDR3 spans 17 residues. From germline, CDR1 is SQVTM and CDR2 ANQGSEA. V lost 3 bases, J lost 6 bases, and 14 bases stayed unmatched.

This clone was seen a single time. The chain recombines TRBV5-1 with TRBJ1-3; 9 bases match TRBD1. The germline gives CDR1 SGHRS, CDR2 YFSETQ. This CDR3 is 18 amino acids long. The trim removed 6 bases at V and 0 bases at J, leaving 13 bases unmatched. This CDR3 reads CASNRGDREGLSGNTIYF. CDR3 sequence (DNA): TGCGCCAGCAACCGGGGGGACAGGGAAGGCCTCTCTGGAAACACCATATATTTT.

The chain links TRBV29-1 to TRBJ1-1; 8 bases map to TRBD1. The germline V gene encodes CDR1 SQVTM and CDR2 ANQGSEA. The CDR3 has 13 amino acids. V was pared by 7 bases and J by 4 bases, with 8 bases of the junction left unmatched. This chain's CDR3 is CSAPTGDPTEAFF. In DNA form, the CDR3 reads TGCAGCGCCCCGACAGGGGACCCCACTGAAGCTTTCTTT.

The chain employs TRBV6-5 and TRBJ1-3; D ambiguous. The length of the CDR3 is 15 residues. Germline CDR1 and CDR2: MNHEY and SVGAGI. V gave up 0 bases and J gave up 4 bases, with 10 bases separating them. The CDR3 spells CASSYSEGGGNTIYF. The CDR3 DNA is TGTGCCAGCAGTTACTCGGAGGGAGGCGGAAACACCATATATTTT.

The chain uses TRBV10-3 and TRBJ2-1; tentatively, D is TRBD1 (7 bases). Germline CDR1 and CDR2: ENHRY and SYGVKD. The V and J ends lost 2 bases and 7 bases respectively, with 18 bases between them. The CDR3 totals 16 residues. CDR3 sequence reads: CAISEVGLQGRNEQFF. The CDR3 DNA sequence: TGTGCCATCAGTGAGGTAGGGTTACAGGGGAGGAATGAGCAGTTCTTC.

This clone was counted once. The V gene is TRBV10-3, the J gene TRBJ1-1; D might be TRBD1 (5 bases). From germline, CDR1 is ENHRY and CDR2 SYGVKD. This CDR3 has 14 amino acids. Trimming took off 5 bases at V and 4 bases at J, with 14 bases between the two ends. CDR3 in amino acids: CAISRQGAGTEAFF. CDR3 nucleotides: TGTGCCATCAGTCGTCAGGGAGCGGGCACTGAAGCTTTCTTT.

The genes are TRBV27 and TRBJ2-1, with D perhaps given as TRBD1 or TRBD2 (6 bases each). The V gene lost 2 bases and the J gene lost 3 bases, with 11 bases spanning the gap. Per the germline V gene, CDR1 is MNHEY and CDR2 is SMNVEV (reference sequence). This CDR3 is 15 amino acids long. The CDR3 DNA reads TGTGCCAGCAGTTTAGGGGGGCAGGTCTACAATGAGCAGTTCTTC. Translating gives CASSLGGQVYNEQFF.

The sample holds a few counts of this clone. V gene TRBV25-1 combines with J gene TRBJ1-5; TRBD1 matches 9 bases. The CDR3 consists of 14 residues. Germline V gene lookup returns CDR1 MGHDK and CDR2 SYGVNS. J was trimmed by 7 bases and V by 8 bases; bases with no gene match: 9. This CDR3 is CASAGTGPGQPQHF. The DNA for the CDR3 is TGTGCCAGCGCCGGGACAGGGCCGGGGCAGCCCCAGCATTTT.

The CDR3 sequence is CASSRGGVPETQYF. CDR3 in DNA: TGTGCCAGCAGCCGAGGGGGAGTCCCCGAGACCCAGTACTTC. The chain couples TRBV11-3 to TRBJ2-5; D possibly corresponds to TRBD1 (6 bases). This CDR3 contains 14 residues. V shed 5 bases and J shed 5 bases, with 15 bases lying between them. CDR1 and CDR2 (germline): SGHNT, YENEEA. Supplemented by reference TRBV11-3 and TRBJ2-5, the full variable domain reads EAGVVQSPRYKIIEKKQPVAFWCNPISGHNTLYWYLQNLGQGPELLIRYENEEAVDDSQLPKDRFSAERLKGVDSTLKIQPAELGDSAVYLCASSRGGVPETQYFGPGTRLLVL.

J is TRBJ2-7 and V is TRBV5-5, with a tentative D call TRBD1 (7 bases). V was shortened by 4 bases and J by 2 bases, with 13 bases between the two germline ends. The CDR3 loop spans 14 amino acids. CDR1 and CDR2 from the germline V gene are SGHKS and YYEKEE (reference sequence). The DNA for the CDR3 is TGTGCCAGCAGCCCCCAGGGGGGTGCCTACGAGCAGTACTTC. As protein: CASSPQGGAYEQYF. The full variable domain, in which reference TRBV5-5 and TRBJ2-7 provide the parts outside the CDR3, is DAGVTQSPTHLIKTRGQQVTLRCSPISGHKSVSWYQQVLGQGPQFIFQYYEKEERGRGNFPDRFSARQFPNYSSELNVNALLLGDSALYLCASSPQGGAYEQYFGPGTRLTVT.